The 9 T cell receptor beta chains below all came from one sample that was sequenced in a study of Ad26.COV2.S vaccination and SARS-CoV-2 variants. Treatment of the sample: 15 to 20 received Ad26.COV2.S at low or high dose, single or two shots; roughly 5 received placebo; per-sample allocation not given. Collection of samples fell on day 63 after the first vaccine or placebo injection. Some clones are missing from TCRdb's copy, which holds only in-frame ones; the method was immunoSEQ multiplex PCR. Seen here are about 440,000 clones, about 90% observed once, and the top ten hold around 4.5%. This material consisted of peripheral blood, taken in a trial of Ad26.COV2.S vaccine versus placebo. All receptors derive from a person aged 18-65 years who received the Ad26.COV2.S COVID-19 vaccine or a placebo.

This chain links TRBV28 with TRBJ1-5; TRBD1 might be the D (5 bases). This CDR3 contains 15 residues. Germline V lookup: CDR1 MDHEN, CDR2 SYDVKM. Deletions cut 7 bases from V and 5 bases from J, with 18 bases between. This CDR3 reads CASILDIRGDQPQHF. The CDR3 DNA follows: TGTGCCAGCATTCTGGACATCCGGGGCGATCAGCCCCAGCATTTT.

The chain recombines TRBV28 with TRBJ2-7; 9 bases align to TRBD1. CDR3 size: 12 residues. The junction had 7 bases not matched to a gene; V was cut back by 8 bases and J by 8 bases. Looked up from germline, CDR1 is MDHEN and CDR2 is SYDVKM. The CDR3 DNA is TGTGCCAGCTGCGACAGGGGGTACAAGCAGTACTTC. Translation gives CASCDRGYKQYF. Complete variable domain (other parts from reference TRBV28 and TRBJ2-7): DVKVTQSSRYLVKRTGEKVFLECVQDMDHENMFWYRQDPGLGLRLIYFSYDVKMKEKGDIPEGYSVSREKKERFSLILESASTNQTSMYLCASCDRGYKQYFGPGTRLTVT.

V usage is TRBV14 and J usage is TRBJ2-6, with D hard to call. Germline V gene sequence: CDR1 SGHDN, CDR2 FVKESK. This CDR3 contains 15 residues. V was shortened by 3 bases and J by 0 bases, with 6 bases between the two germline ends. Here the CDR3 reads CASSHLVSGANVLTF. DNA of the CDR3: TGTGCCAGCAGCCATTTGGTCTCTGGGGCCAACGTCCTGACTTTC. The full variable domain, completed using reference TRBV14 and TRBJ2-6, is EAGVTQFPSHSVIEKGQTVTLRCDPISGHDNLYWYRRVMGKEIKFLLHFVKESKQDESGMPNNRFLAERTGGTYSTLKVQPAELEDSGVYFCASSHLVSGANVLTFGAGSRLTVL.

The J gene is TRBJ1-6, the V gene TRBV10-3; D not certain. V was pared by 0 bases and J by 6 bases, with 6 bases between. The CDR3 covers 14 residues. In germline, CDR1 is ENHRY, CDR2 SYGVKD. CDR3 nucleotides: TGTGCCATCAGTGAGTCTCTGGCTAATTCACCCCTCCACTTT. Its translation: CAISESLANSPLHF.

The gene calls are TRBV28 and TRBJ1-3; 8 bases are a match to TRBD1. Germline CDR1 is MDHEN and CDR2 is SYDVKM. The V gene end was trimmed by 5 bases and the J gene end by 0 bases; junction bases not matched to a gene: 18. This CDR3 is built from 20 residues. CDR3 in DNA: TGTGCCAGCAGTCGAGGGGAGGGGACAGGTGACCTTCTCTCTGGAAACACCATATATTTT. Translation gives CASSRGEGTGDLLSGNTIYF.

This clone appeared once. The CDR3 nucleotides are TGTGCCAGCAGCCCTACAGCCGTAACTTACTACGAGCAGTACTTC. Its translation is CASSPTAVTYYEQYF. This chain connects TRBV9 to TRBJ2-7; D gene ambiguous. Germline V gene lookup returns CDR1 SGDLS and CDR2 YYNGEE. The CDR3 loop spans 15 amino acids. Trimming pared 4 bases from V and 3 bases from J, leaving 17 bases between. The full variable domain, rest sourced from reference TRBV9 and TRBJ2-7, is DSGVTQTPKHLITATGQRVTLRCSPRSGDLSVYWYQQSLDQGLQFLIQYYNGEERAKGNILERFSAQQFPDLHSELNLSSLELGDSALYFCASSPTAVTYYEQYFGPGTRLTVT.

This chain uses TRBV6-5 with TRBJ2-7, with D tentatively TRBD2 (6 bases). The V end lost 0 bases, the J end lost 5 bases, and 14 bases lay between the germline ends. The CDR3 totals 15 residues. Germline V CDR1 and CDR2: MNHEY, SVGAGI. CDR3 residues: CASSYSAGRGHEQYF. For the CDR3, the DNA is TGTGCCAGCAGTTACTCTGCAGGGCGGGGACACGAGCAGTACTTC.

This chain links TRBV7-2 with TRBJ2-3; tentatively, D is TRBD1 (6 bases). The V end was cut by 6 bases, the J end by 1 base, with 14 bases between. CDR3 length equals 15 residues. Germline V CDR1 and CDR2: SGHTA, FQGNSA. CDR3 residues: CASRKATGGTDTQYF. The CDR3 region has the DNA TGTGCCAGCAGAAAGGCGACAGGTGGCACAGATACGCAGTATTTT. The variable domain in full, with the rest retrieved from reference TRBV7-2 and TRBJ2-3, is GAGVSQSPSNKVTEKGKDVELRCDPISGHTALYWYRQSLGQGLEFLIYFQGNSAPDKSGLPSDRFSAERTGGSVSTLTIQRTQQEDSAVYLCASRKATGGTDTQYFGPGTRLTVL.

The chain has TRBV4-2 and TRBJ2-7; tentatively, D is TRBD2 (6 bases). Trimming left V 1 base short and J 6 bases short, with 22 bases between. Germline V gene data show CDR1 as LGHNA and CDR2 as YNFKEQ. This CDR3 has 17 amino acids. The CDR3 nucleotides are TGTGCCAGCAGCCAAGGTGAGGGGAGGCACCTCTTCACCGAGCAGTACTTC. This translates into CASSQGEGRHLFTEQYF.